Following are 29 T cell receptor beta chains from one sample sequenced in a study of regulatory T cells in long-lasting Graves disease. Sequencing libraries for TCR beta were prepared with iRepertoire HTBI primers and Arm-PCR of CDR3 regions. Each CDR3 protein is one row after TCRdb ran MiXCR on the multiplex PCR reads. The sample holds 300,000 to 400,000 distinct CDR3 sequences, 15% to 20% seen once. The time point is: newly diagnosed GD, antithyroid drugs for less than 3 months. The authors made the TCR library using RNA they extracted from PBMCs. The sequencing here drew on peripheral blood mononuclear cells (PBMCs), taken at new diagnosis, from a patient treated with antithyroid drugs. These receptors all come from a female donor with Graves disease.

The chain has TRBV5-1 and TRBJ2-3; 7 nucleotides match TRBD2. After removal of 4 bases from V and 4 bases from J, the junction contained 9 bases not matched to a gene. CDR1 is SGHRS and CDR2 is YFSETQ in the germline V gene. This CDR3 region has 15 residues. CDR3 residues: CASSTLGGEADTQYF. The CDR3 DNA follows: TGCGCCAGCAGCACCCTGGGAGGGGAGGCAGATACGCAGTATTTT.

This clonotype has just a few counts. V is TRBV27 and J is TRBJ2-2, with no clear D. V shed 10 bases and J shed 1 base, with 10 bases lying between them. Germline V gene sequence: CDR1 MNHEY, CDR2 SMNVEV (reference sequence). The CDR3 spans 13 residues. The CDR3 is CAILSLNTGELFF. CDR3 DNA: TGTGCCATCCTATCACTGAACACCGGGGAGCTGTTTTTT.

In its sample, this clonotype was seen many times. The DNA for the CDR3 is TGTGCCAGCAGTTCCGTGGGTAGCGGGAGGCCTAATGAGCAGTTCTTC. Residues: CASSSVGSGRPNEQFF. V usage is TRBV6-2 or TRBV6-3 and J usage is TRBJ2-1; 10 bases match TRBD2. Germline loops: CDR1 MNHEY, CDR2 SVGEGT. The CDR3 extends over 16 amino acids. V trimming: 4 bases; J trimming: 7 bases; junction bases outside the gene matches: 10.

V usage is TRBV13 and J usage is TRBJ2-3; D remains ambiguous. V dropped 5 bases and J dropped 5 bases, with 11 bases sitting between them. Germline CDR1 and CDR2: PRHDT and FYEKMQ (reference sequence). There are 13 residues in the CDR3. This CDR3 reads CASSPRSVDTQYF. DNA of the CDR3: TGTGCCAGCAGCCCCAGGTCGGTAGATACGCAGTATTTT.

A few counts support this clonotype. This CDR3 reads CASSLERVSSYEQYF. The CDR3 coding sequence is TGCGCCAGCAGCTTGGAGAGGGTCAGCTCCTACGAGCAGTACTTC. The V gene is TRBV5-1, the J gene TRBJ2-7, with D maybe TRBD2 (5 bases). This CDR3 is built from 15 residues. The V gene's germline CDR1 is SGHRS and CDR2 YFSETQ. V lost 0 bases and J lost 0, with 10 bases in between.

Only one count was recorded for this clonotype. V and J are TRBV7-8 and TRBJ2-5, with D unresolved. V lost 5 bases and J 3 bases, leaving 16 bases between the germline ends. The CDR3 contains 15 residues. Looked up from germline, CDR1 is SGHVS and CDR2 is FQNEAQ. The CDR3 reads CASSARREAKETQYF. In DNA form, the CDR3 reads TGTGCCAGCAGCGCCCGAAGAGAAGCAAAAGAGACCCAGTACTTC.

This clonotype was counted at least ten times. This chain connects TRBV27 to TRBJ2-3; TRBD2 aligns across 13 bases. CDR1 is MNHEY, CDR2 SMNVEV, per germline (reference sequence). This CDR3 region has 16 residues. J was trimmed by 2 bases and V by 5 bases; bases with no gene match: 4. CDR3 in amino acids: CASSLGLAGTTDTQYF. In nucleotides, the CDR3 is TGTGCCAGCAGTCTGGGACTAGCGGGAACCACAGATACGCAGTATTTT.

This clonotype was observed at least ten times. The chain recombines TRBV7-9 with TRBJ2-5; 7 bases match TRBD2. The CDR3 covers 15 residues. The germline V gene has CDR1 SEHNR and CDR2 FQNEAQ (reference sequence). V trimming: 5 bases; J trimming: 5 bases; junction bases outside the gene matches: 11. CDR3 protein: CASSPGTTTLETQYF. The CDR3, as DNA: TGTGCCAGCAGCCCCGGGACTACCACACTGGAGACCCAGTACTTC.

This clonotype has at least ten counts. The chain employs TRBV28 and TRBJ1-5; TRBD1 matches 8 bases. Germline CDR1 is MDHEN and CDR2 is SYDVKM. CDR3 length: 15 amino acids. With V trimmed by 7 bases and J by 6 bases, 11 bases remained unmatched. This CDR3 is CASTTQGARTQPQHF. CDR3 coding DNA: TGTGCCAGCACTACGCAGGGGGCGCGAACTCAGCCCCAGCATTTT. Supplemented by reference TRBV28 and TRBJ1-5, the full variable domain reads DVKVTQSSRYLVKRTGEKVFLECVQDMDHENMFWYRQDPGLGLRLIYFSYDVKMKEKGDIPEGYSVSREKKERFSLILESASTNQTSMYLCASTTQGARTQPQHFGDGTRLSIL.

To note about this clonotype: With a much larger clone just one base away, this may be a read error. The V gene is TRBV7-9, the J gene TRBJ2-5, with TRBD2 matching over 15 bases. The V gene end was trimmed by 7 bases and the J gene end by 11 bases; junction bases not matched to a gene: 23. CDR3 length: 19 residues. Germline CDR1 and CDR2: SEHNR and FQNEAQ (reference sequence). For the CDR3, the DNA is TGTGCCAGCATCTTTCGGACTAGCGGGAGGGCCTTCGGGAGCAATGAGCAGTACTTC. Translation gives CASIFRTSGRAFGSNEQYF.

In its sample, this clonotype was seen a few times. A junction end diverges from the germline sequence, so it may reflect a read error. The chain joins TRBV12-3 or TRBV12-4 to TRBJ2-3; 9 positions match TRBD2. The CDR3 is made up of 17 amino acids. This chain's CDR3 is CASSLELSGRSTDTQYF. DNA for the CDR3: TGTGCCAGCAGTTTAGAGTTAAGCGGGAGGAGCACCGATACGCAGTATTTT.

In its sample, this clonotype was seen many times. The chain employs TRBV28 and TRBJ2-5; 8 bases agree with TRBD1. This CDR3 is 15 amino acids long. Trimming took 5 bases from V and 5 from J; bases not matched to a gene: 10. Germline CDR1 MDHEN, CDR2 SYDVKM. The CDR3 region is CASSLGRGRWETQYF. The CDR3 nucleotides read TGTGCCAGCAGTCTGGGCAGGGGGCGCTGGGAGACCCAGTACTTC.

At least ten counts were recorded for this clonotype. This chain connects TRBV20-1 to TRBJ2-3; 8 bases map to TRBD2. V was pared by 1 base and J by 1 base, with 10 bases of the junction left unmatched. Germline V lookup: CDR1 DFQATT, CDR2 SNEGSKA (reference sequence). This CDR3 has 17 residues. In nucleotides, the CDR3 is TGCAGTGCTAGAGGGCTAGCGGGCCATGTGGGCACAGATACGCAGTATTTT. Protein product: CSARGLAGHVGTDTQYF.

This clonotype has just a few counts. V gene TRBV13 combines with J gene TRBJ2-7; 8 bases agree with TRBD2. The ends lost 5 bases at V and 7 bases at J; junction bases unmatched: 16. The germline gives CDR1 PRHDT, CDR2 FYEKMQ (reference sequence). This CDR3 comprises 16 residues. The CDR3 here is CASSRLGAGRAGEQYF. The CDR3 bases are TGTGCCAGCAGCCGCCTAGGTGCCGGGAGGGCCGGGGAGCAGTACTTC.

Details on this clonotype: With a much larger clone just one base away, this may be a read error. The missing conserved phenylalanine or tryptophan at the end of this CDR3 makes a read error likely. The chain joins TRBV12-3 or TRBV12-4 to TRBJ1-2; D is unclear. The CDR3 has 14 amino acids. V shed 5 bases and J shed 0 bases, with 10 bases lying between them. As DNA, the CDR3 is TGTGCCAGCAGTCCCAGGACCGCTAACTATGGCTACACCTCC. Its translation: CASSPRTANYGYTS.

This clonotype was observed at least ten times. The chain carries TRBV27 and TRBJ2-1, with a weak D call TRBD2 (7 bases). CDR1 and CDR2 (germline): MNHEY, SMNVEV (reference sequence). The V end was cut by 7 bases, the J end by 0 bases, with 25 bases between. The length of the CDR3 is 19 residues. CDR3 residues: CASNGGAGEPVSSYNEQFF. As DNA, the CDR3 is TGTGCCAGCAATGGGGGCGCGGGAGAGCCTGTGAGCTCCTACAATGAGCAGTTCTTC.

The chain employs TRBV28 and TRBJ1-5; no clear D gene. The ends were cut back, 2 bases at V and 9 bases at J, with 11 bases in the middle. CDR1 and CDR2 from the germline V gene are MDHEN and SYDVKM. The CDR3 runs 13 residues. The CDR3 DNA is TGTGCCAGCAGTTTAGGGGTAGGTGGGCCCCAGCATTTT. Its translation is CASSLGVGGPQHF.

This clonotype was found a few times. A much larger clonotype is one base distant, so this may be a read error. The rearrangement links TRBV10-3 to TRBJ2-1, with 9 bases matching TRBD1. Germline V gene data show CDR1 as ENHRY and CDR2 as SYGVKD. The CDR3 extends over 13 amino acids. The trim removed 1 base at V and 10 bases at J, leaving 2 bases unmatched. CDR3 protein: CAISEWTGVEQFF. Written as DNA, the CDR3 is TGTGCCATCAGTGAGTGGACAGGGGTCGAGCAGTTCTTC.

The J gene is TRBJ2-7, the V gene TRBV30; 8 nucleotides align to TRBD1. This CDR3 region has 13 residues. V was clipped by 1 base and J by 5 bases; unmatched bases: 4. From germline, CDR1 is GTSNPN and CDR2 SVGIG (reference sequence). CDR3 in amino acids: CAWSGQGIHEQYF. As DNA, the CDR3 is TGTGCCTGGAGTGGACAGGGGATCCACGAGCAGTACTTC.

This clonotype was detected ten times or more. J is TRBJ2-5 and V is TRBV11-3; 9 bases map to TRBD1. The CDR3 runs 15 residues. The J segment lost 5 bases and the V segment lost 5 bases, leaving 9 bases of the junction unmatched. Germline V CDR1 and CDR2: SGHNT, YENEEA. CDR3 loop: CASSLGQGRGETQYF. The CDR3 DNA reads TGTGCCAGCAGCCTGGGACAGGGTAGAGGGGAGACCCAGTACTTC.

This clonotype was seen at least ten times. This sequence joins TRBV12-3 or TRBV12-4 and TRBJ2-5; D not certain. V was clipped by 3 bases and J by 2 bases, with 10 bases between them. The CDR3 runs 14 residues. CDR3 sequence reads: CASSFSSPQETQYF. The CDR3, as DNA: TGTGCCAGCAGTTTTTCCAGCCCACAAGAGACCCAGTACTTC.

This clonotype was detected many times. The DNA for the CDR3 is TGTGCCAGCAGTCCGACCTCGACTAGCGGGAGGGCCCGCGAGCAGTACTTC. Protein: CASSPTSTSGRAREQYF. The chain uses TRBV27 and TRBJ2-7; the match to TRBD2 covers 14 bases. V trimming: 5 bases; J trimming: 6 bases; junction bases outside the gene matches: 12. CDR3 length equals 17 residues. From germline, CDR1 is MNHEY and CDR2 SMNVEV (reference sequence).

This clonotype has ten or more counts. V and J are TRBV5-1 and TRBJ2-7; 8 nucleotides line up with TRBD2. CDR1 and CDR2 from the germline V gene are SGHRS and YFSETQ. CDR3 length equals 15 residues. V was pared by 4 bases and J by 1 base, with 7 bases of the junction left unmatched. The CDR3 DNA reads as TGCGCCAGCAGCCCGAGACAGCGGGAGTCCTACGAGCAGTACTTC. Amino acids: CASSPRQRESYEQYF.

In its sample, this clonotype was seen many times. The chain has TRBV12-3 or TRBV12-4 and TRBJ2-1; 9 bases map to TRBD2. After removal of 4 bases from V and 6 bases from J, the junction contained 4 bases not matched to a gene. The CDR3 runs to 14 residues. In DNA, the CDR3 is TGTGCCAGCAGTTATAGCGGGAGTCCCAATGAGCAGTTCTTC. It translates to CASSYSGSPNEQFF.

This clonotype was seen only a few times. The junction shows a germline mismatch at one end, possibly a read error. J is TRBJ2-2 and V is TRBV30, with 7 bases aligning to TRBD2. Germline V CDR1 and CDR2: GTSNPN, SVGIG (reference sequence). The CDR3 runs 15 residues. The CDR3 DNA reads TGTGCCTGGAGTAAAGCGGGATCTTACACCGGGGAGCCGTTTTTT. It yields the protein CAWSKAGSYTGEPFF.

This clonotype was recorded at least ten times. The chain carries TRBV19 and TRBJ1-2, with 7 bases that match TRBD1. V shed 5 bases, J shed 1 base, and the junction held 4 bases outside the gene matches. Germline V CDR1 and CDR2: LNHDA, SQIVND (reference sequence). The CDR3 is made up of 14 amino acids. The CDR3 nucleotides are TGTGCCAGTAGTGCGGGGACAGTTAACTATGGCTACACCTTC. Translating gives CASSAGTVNYGYTF.

This clonotype was recorded many times. CDR3 sequence: CASSGRGRGEKGYTF. DNA of the CDR3: TGCGCCAGCAGTGGCCGTGGGAGGGGGGAAAAAGGCTACACCTTC. J is TRBJ1-2 and V is TRBV10-1, with D perhaps matching TRBD1 (6 bases). V was trimmed by 4 bases and J by 8 bases, leaving 20 bases between them. The CDR3 has 15 amino acids. CDR1 is WNHNN, CDR2 SYGVQD, per germline (reference sequence).

The CDR3 DNA reads TGTGCCAGCAGCGGGACCACCCTACACTACGAGCAGTACTTC. Translation gives CASSGTTLHYEQYF. The chain combines TRBV3-1 with TRBJ2-7; D tentatively reads TRBD1 or TRBD2 (5 bases each). CDR1 and CDR2 from the germline V gene are LGHDT and YNNKEL (reference sequence). V was shortened by 5 bases and J by 3 bases, with 14 bases between the two germline ends. The CDR3 runs 14 residues.

Ten or more counts support this clonotype. The chain links TRBV27 to TRBJ1-5, with a weak D call TRBD1 (6 bases). The CDR3 runs to 13 residues. Trimming stripped 6 bases from V and 10 bases from J, with 16 bases between. Germline CDR1 and CDR2: MNHEY and SMNVEV (reference sequence). The CDR3 loop reads CASRSGAGKPQHF. The DNA of the CDR3 is TGTGCCAGCAGGTCGGGGGCCGGGAAACCCCAGCATTTT.